This T cell receptor beta chain was identified in a study of Graves' ophthalmopathy and Graves' hyperthyroidism. The wider study: There was a collection of peripheral blood at initial diagnosis, before any treatment.

The authors amplified TCR beta CDR3 regions from RNA transcripts. The first-round RT-PCR employed HTBI primers together with the Qiagen OneStep RT-PCR kit. A multiplex PCR was then performed as the second round. TCRdb fed the multiplex PCR reads into MiXCR, producing one record per CDR3 protein. This table holds 650,000 to 800,000 distinct CDR3 sequences, about 40% found once. Ten or more counts support this clonotype. Its antigen is currently unknown. Study findings and constraints: Blood shared most expanded thyroid clonotypes above 0.001 frequency.

Serum thyroxine and TRAb, along with clinical symptoms, thyroid ultrasound and orbital computed tomography, were what diagnosis relied on. This CDR3 contains 15 residues. V lost 0 bases, J lost 6 bases, and 10 bases lay in between. The germline CDR1 and CDR2 sequences are SGHRS and YFSETQ. This TCR was recovered from an adult man with Graves' ophthalmopathy. The sample taken for sequencing was peripheral blood. This chain joins TRBV5-1 and TRBJ1-6; the D is unclear. In DNA, the CDR3 is TGCGCCAGCAGCTTGGAGTCGGATCTTAATTCACCCCTCCACTTT. Translation: CASSLESDLNSPLHF.